The 29 T cell receptor beta chains given below trace back to one sample, sequenced in a study of shared T cell receptors in the human thymus. The repertoire was sequenced with immunoSEQ multiplex PCR; TCRdb's copy has only in-frame clones and lacks some. This table has about 730,000 clones, roughly 88% appearing once. The same sample was also studied in work on human thymus T cells.

The sequencing input was thymocytes. All receptors come from a girl under three years old with a congenital heart defect.

The chain uses TRBV11-2 and TRBJ1-2; 9 nucleotides align to TRBD1. V lost 5 bases, J lost 5 bases, and 15 bases stayed unmatched. This CDR3 is 17 amino acids long. The germline gives CDR1 SGHAT, CDR2 FQNNGV. CDR3 sequence: CASSPGGTGPIWYGYTF. The CDR3 nucleotides read TGTGCCAGCAGCCCAGGTGGGACAGGGCCGATCTGGTATGGCTACACCTTC.

Notes on this clone: The junction and the germline gene differ at one end; a read error may be behind it. The gene calls are TRBV7-9 and TRBJ1-1; unclear D gene. CDR1 is SEHNR, CDR2 FQNEAQ, per germline (reference sequence). CDR3 length equals 16 residues. DNA for the CDR3: TGTGCCAGTAGCTTAGCTCTGGCCGGGGTGAACACTGAAGCTTTCTTT. It yields the protein CASSLALAGVNTEAFF.

The CDR3 reads CASSQDPAGGEGGYGYTF. The DNA for the CDR3 is TGCGCCAGCAGCCAAGATCCGGCAGGGGGAGAGGGGGGATATGGCTACACCTTC. This chain uses TRBV4-1 with TRBJ1-2, with TRBD1 matching 7 bases. The junction had 15 bases not matched to a gene; V was cut back by 0 bases and J by 5 bases. CDR1 is MGHRA and CDR2 is YSYEKL in the germline V gene. CDR3 length: 18 residues.

This sequence joins TRBV29-1 and TRBJ2-1; 8 bases line up with TRBD1. Losses at the gene ends were 4 bases for V and 8 bases for J; bases not matched to a gene: 10. There are 14 residues in the CDR3. Germline V CDR1 and CDR2: SQVTM, ANQGSEA. The CDR3 DNA is TGCAGCGTTGTTAAGGAACAGGGGGACGATGAGCAGTTCTTC. The encoded protein is CSVVKEQGDDEQFF.

This chain links TRBV5-1 with TRBJ1-2; D not resolved. Germline V gives CDR1 SGHRS, CDR2 YFSETQ. With 5 bases removed from V and 0 bases from J, the gap between germline ends came to 8 bases. The CDR3 totals 13 residues. The CDR3 protein is CASRRYSNYGYTF. The CDR3 nucleotides read TGCGCCAGCAGGCGCTACTCTAACTATGGCTACACCTTC. Full variable domain (remainder filled in from reference TRBV5-1 and TRBJ1-2): KAGVTQTPRYLIKTRGQQVTLSCSPISGHRSVSWYQQTPGQGLQFLFEYFSETQRNKGNFPGRFSGRQFSNSRSEMNVSTLELGDSALYLCASRRYSNYGYTFGSGTRLTVV.

Here the CDR3 DNA reads TGTGCCTGGACTAAAACCTCGCCGACAGGGAACACTGAAGCTTTCTTT. Its translation: CAWTKTSPTGNTEAFF. The genes are TRBV30 and TRBJ1-1; D possibly corresponds to TRBD1 (6 bases). Germline CDR1 and CDR2: GTSNPN and SVGIG (reference sequence). CDR3 length equals 16 residues. V was pared by 4 bases and J by 1 base, with 19 bases between.

V usage is TRBV5-6 and J usage is TRBJ2-3, with TRBD2 matching 11 bases. The germline CDR1 and CDR2 sequences are SGHDT and YYEEEE. V trimming: 4 bases; J trimming: 2 bases; junction bases outside the gene matches: 6. This CDR3 contains 16 residues. In DNA, the CDR3 is TGTGCCAGCAGCCCCGGGACTAGCGGACTCACAGATACGCAGTATTTT. Protein sequence: CASSPGTSGLTDTQYF.

V is TRBV27 and J is TRBJ1-6, with TRBD1 identical over 7 bases. V shed 4 bases, J shed 13 bases, and the junction held 19 bases outside the gene matches. The germline V gene encodes CDR1 MNHEY and CDR2 SMNVEV (reference sequence). The CDR3 contains 17 residues. The CDR3 DNA follows: TGTGCCAGCAGTTCCGAAGGTCGACAGGGAGCTAGGAGGCCCCTCCACTTT. This gives the protein CASSSEGRQGARRPLHF.

This clone was recorded a few times. V is TRBV4-3 and J is TRBJ2-6, with unresolved D. Germline V gene data show CDR1 as LGHNA and CDR2 as YSLEER. The CDR3 is 18 amino acids. Trimming shortened V by 3 bases and J by 0 bases, and 15 bases separated the two germline ends. CDR3 nucleotides: TGCGCCAGCAGCCAGACCTGGGCCTTTCGCTCTGGGGCCAACGTCCTGACTTTC. This gives the protein CASSQTWAFRSGANVLTF.

The rearrangement links TRBV6-5 to TRBJ1-5; tentative D call: TRBD1 (6 bases). The CDR3 covers 15 residues. With 6 bases removed from V and 4 bases from J, the gap between germline ends came to 16 bases. Germline V gene sequence: CDR1 MNHEY, CDR2 SVGAGI. The CDR3 DNA is TGTGCCAGCAGAAGCAGGGGATTTGGAAATCAGCCCCAGCATTTT. Protein: CASRSRGFGNQPQHF.

J is TRBJ2-3 and V is TRBV2, with TRBD1 matching over 8 bases. After removal of 7 bases from V and 3 bases from J, the junction contained 12 bases not matched to a gene. The CDR3 extends over 16 amino acids. Germline assignment: CDR1 SNHLY and CDR2 FYNNEI. This CDR3 is CASTPEQQGATDTQYF. CDR3 coding DNA: TGTGCCAGCACCCCCGAACAGCAGGGGGCTACAGATACGCAGTATTTT.

This clone was seen a single time. The chain has TRBV9 and TRBJ1-2, with 8 bases that match TRBD1. Germline V gene sequence: CDR1 SGDLS, CDR2 YYNGEE. V was pared by 3 bases and J by 8 bases, with 6 bases of the junction left unmatched. The CDR3 extends over 13 amino acids. The CDR3 reads CASSAGQGEGYTF. The CDR3 DNA sequence: TGTGCCAGCAGCGCTGGACAGGGTGAGGGCTACACCTTC.

V gene TRBV7-2 combines with J gene TRBJ1-2, with D unclear. V lost 2 bases and J lost 2, with 15 bases in between. CDR1 is SGHTA and CDR2 is FQGNSA in the germline V gene. The CDR3 totals 16 residues. CDR3 bases: TGTGCCAGCAGCTTAATTCAGGCTGGCATGAACTATGGCTACACCTTC. Translating gives CASSLIQAGMNYGYTF.

This chain connects TRBV5-5 to TRBJ2-7; 9 bases align to TRBD2. V shed 0 bases and J 7 bases; nucleotides not matched to a gene: 5. This CDR3 has 14 amino acids. Per the germline V gene, CDR1 is SGHKS and CDR2 is YYEKEE (reference sequence). CDR3 residues: CASSLALAGSEQYF. Written as DNA, the CDR3 is TGTGCCAGCAGCTTGGCCCTAGCGGGGAGTGAGCAGTACTTC.

The chain combines TRBV5-6 with TRBJ2-3; 12 positions agree with TRBD2. The V and J ends lost 4 bases and 0 bases, in that order; junction bases with no gene match: 12. The CDR3 length is 19 residues. Germline V gene sequence: CDR1 SGHDT, CDR2 YYEEEE. DNA of the CDR3: TGTGCCAGCAGCAGTGAACTAGCGGGGGGACGAGCTAGCACAGATACGCAGTATTTT. This gives the protein CASSSELAGGRASTDTQYF. Full variable domain (missing parts from reference TRBV5-6 and TRBJ2-3): DAGVTQSPTHLIKTRGQQVTLRCSPKSGHDTVSWYQQALGQGPQFIFQYYEEEERQRGNFPDRFSGHQFPNYSSELNVNALLLGDSALYLCASSSELAGGRASTDTQYFGPGTRLTVL.

This chain connects TRBV15 to TRBJ2-3; 9 bases map to TRBD2. Germline V lookup: CDR1 LNHNV, CDR2 YYDKDF (reference sequence). V lost 5 bases, J lost 0 bases, and 18 bases stayed unmatched. This CDR3 spans 20 amino acids. The CDR3 DNA is TGTGCCACCAGCTTGAGGTCTAGCGGGGAGTTGGAGTCTAGCACAGATACGCAGTATTTT. Protein product: CATSLRSSGELESSTDTQYF. The variable domain in full, completed from reference TRBV15 and TRBJ2-3, reads DAMVIQNPRYQVTQFGKPVTLSCSQTLNHNVMYWYQQKSSQAPKLLFHYYDKDFNNEADTPDNFQSRRPNTSFCFLDIRSPGLGDTAMYLCATSLRSSGELESSTDTQYFGPGTRLTVL.

The rearrangement joins TRBV5-6 to TRBJ2-3, with 9 bases lining up with TRBD1. This CDR3 is built from 15 residues. V lost 4 bases to trimming and J lost 3 bases; unmatched junction nucleotides: 6. Germline CDR1 reads SGHDT; CDR2 reads YYEEEE. The CDR3 DNA follows: TGTGCCAGCAGCCTCGACAGGGGGTGGACAGATACGCAGTATTTT. Residues: CASSLDRGWTDTQYF.

This chain joins TRBV7-9 and TRBJ2-7; maybe TRBD2 (7 bases). V was clipped by 7 bases and J by 0 bases, with 13 bases between them. Looked up from germline, CDR1 is SEHNR and CDR2 is FQNEAQ (reference sequence). The CDR3 loop spans 14 amino acids. The DNA of the CDR3 is TGTGCCAGCAAAGGGGGGGCAGACTCCTACGAGCAGTACTTC. Encoded protein: CASKGGADSYEQYF. The variable domain in full, with the rest retrieved from reference TRBV7-9 and TRBJ2-7, is DTGVSQNPRHKITKRGQNVTFRCDPISEHNRLYWYRQTLGQGPEFLTYFQNEAQLEKSRLLSDRFSAERPKGSFSTLEIQRTEQGDSAMYLCASKGGADSYEQYFGPGTRLTVT.

The chain combines TRBV19 with TRBJ1-1; TRBD1 might be the D (5 bases). The length of the CDR3 is 15 residues. Trimming stripped 3 bases from V and 1 base from J, with 12 bases between. Germline CDR1 and CDR2: LNHDA and SQIVND (reference sequence). CDR3 DNA sequence: TGTGCCAGTAGTATTGGAAGGGGCGAGAACACTGAAGCTTTCTTT. This codes for CASSIGRGENTEAFF.

On this clone: The sample has other DNA sequences that encode this CDR3 too. V gene TRBV5-4 combines with J gene TRBJ2-1, with 12 bases identical to TRBD2. The J segment lost 4 bases and the V segment lost 1 base, leaving 9 bases of the junction unmatched. This CDR3 spans 18 amino acids. CDR1 is SGHNT and CDR2 is YYREEE in the germline V gene (reference sequence). The CDR3 DNA is TGTGCCAGCAGCTTGCGGCTAGCGGGGGGGCTCGCATACAATGAGCAGTTCTTC. Translation: CASSLRLAGGLAYNEQFF. The full variable domain, in which reference TRBV5-4 and TRBJ2-1 provide the parts outside the CDR3, is ETGVTQSPTHLIKTRGQQVTLRCSSQSGHNTVSWYQQALGQGPQFIFQYYREEENGRGNFPPRFSGLQFPNYSSELNVNALELDDSALYLCASSLRLAGGLAYNEQFFGPGTRLTVL.

The rearrangement links TRBV20-1 to TRBJ2-3; D unresolved. The ends were cut back, 1 base at V and 3 bases at J, with 2 bases in the middle. This CDR3 has 11 residues. CDR1 DFQATT and CDR2 SNEGSKA come from the germline V gene (reference sequence). The CDR3 loop reads CSARATDTQYF. The CDR3 region has the DNA TGCAGTGCTAGAGCAACAGATACGCAGTATTTT.

This chain uses TRBV5-1 with TRBJ2-3, with 11 bases fitting TRBD2. Germline-derived CDR1 and CDR2 are SGHRS and YFSETQ. V shed 4 bases and J 0 bases; nucleotides not matched to a gene: 7. This CDR3 is 17 amino acids long. DNA for the CDR3: TGCGCCAGCAGCGCGTCGACTAGCGGGGTTAGCACAGATACGCAGTATTTT. Its translation is CASSASTSGVSTDTQYF.

The CDR3 region has the DNA TGTGCCAGCAGCACCCTGGGGGGGCCCTCTGGAAACACCATATATTTT. Its protein product is CASSTLGGPSGNTIYF. V gene TRBV11-2 combines with J gene TRBJ1-3; perhaps TRBD1 as D (6 bases). The V gene lost 5 bases and the J gene lost 0 bases, with 14 bases spanning the gap. Per germline, CDR1 SGHAT and CDR2 FQNNGV. This CDR3 has 16 residues.

V usage is TRBV14 and J usage is TRBJ2-7; TRBD2 matches at 7 bases. The CDR3 contains 13 residues. The V and J ends lost 6 bases and 3 bases, in that order; junction bases with no gene match: 5. Per germline, CDR1 SGHDN and CDR2 FVKESK. In DNA form, the CDR3 reads TGTGCCAGCAGGCCGGGGGGTGGCTACGAGCAGTACTTC. It yields the protein CASRPGGGYEQYF.

The rearrangement uses TRBV5-1 and TRBJ2-7; TRBD2 aligns across 11 bases. Germline CDR1 reads SGHRS; CDR2 reads YFSETQ. This CDR3 spans 16 amino acids. Losses at the gene ends were 3 bases for V and 6 bases for J; bases not matched to a gene: 11. CDR3 sequence: CASSSLAGGPFFEQYF. In nucleotides, the CDR3 is TGCGCCAGCAGCTCTTTAGCGGGGGGGCCCTTTTTCGAGCAGTACTTC.

The genes are TRBV14 and TRBJ1-1, with a tentative D call TRBD1 (6 bases). Germline V gives CDR1 SGHDN, CDR2 FVKESK. V was shortened by 1 base and J by 4 bases, with 16 bases between the two germline ends. The CDR3 has 16 residues. The CDR3 is CASSQGTGREGTEAFF. CDR3 in DNA: TGTGCCAGCAGCCAAGGCACAGGGAGGGAAGGCACTGAAGCTTTCTTT. The complete variable domain, with remaining parts taken from reference TRBV14 and TRBJ1-1, reads EAGVTQFPSHSVIEKGQTVTLRCDPISGHDNLYWYRRVMGKEIKFLLHFVKESKQDESGMPNNRFLAERTGGTYSTLKVQPAELEDSGVYFCASSQGTGREGTEAFFGQGTRLTVV.

The V call is TRBV6-1, the J call TRBJ1-1; a possible D gene is TRBD1 (5 bases). Germline V gene lookup returns CDR1 MNHNS and CDR2 SASEGT. CDR3 length: 17 residues. Trimming shortened V by 2 bases and J by 4 bases, and 20 bases separated the two germline ends. The CDR3 spells CASSEISGTGLGTEAFF. Here the CDR3 DNA reads TGTGCCAGCAGTGAAATTAGTGGTACAGGTTTGGGCACTGAAGCTTTCTTT.

The chain recombines TRBV5-4 with TRBJ1-2; maybe TRBD1 (6 bases). Trimming took 3 bases from V and 8 from J, leaving 14 bases between them. Germline CDR1 and CDR2: SGHNT and YYREEE (reference sequence). This CDR3 has 13 amino acids. CDR3 amino acids: CASSCRRGRGYTF. CDR3 nucleotides: TGTGCCAGCAGCTGCCGCAGGGGTCGGGGCTACACCTTC.

V is TRBV14 and J is TRBJ2-1; tentative D call: TRBD2 (7 bases). Trimming cost V 0 bases and J 0 bases, with 21 bases left between them. The CDR3 has 20 amino acids. Germline V gives CDR1 SGHDN, CDR2 FVKESK. The CDR3 sequence is CASSQDLNGGGESSYNEQFF. CDR3 nucleotides: TGTGCCAGCAGCCAAGATCTAAATGGGGGGGGCGAGAGCTCCTACAATGAGCAGTTCTTC.